This T cell receptor (beta chain) was profiled in a study of cytomegalovirus exposure and HLA in healthy donors (dated by TCRdb to the late 2010s). A note on the overall study: An earlier analysis of 587 of the donors reported approximately 290 Gb of sequence data and 117 million unique TCR beta sequences from some 180 million T cells. An early release that covered about 600 HLA-typed donors contained approximately 300 gigabases of sequencing data and 85 million to 100 million unique TCR sequences. Of the 300 to 450 genotyped donors, 75% to 85% were placed in the genetic ancestry cluster associated with self-reported Caucasian donors. The study was designed to test whether signatures of past pathogen exposure could be identified by cataloging public T cell receptors. The study profiled the T cell repertoires of more than 500 subjects by immunosequencing and related them to cytomegalovirus serostatus. In addition to the first cohort of 666 subjects, a separate validation cohort of 120 different subjects was used. The study combined high-throughput TCR immunosequencing, statistical association of individual TCRs with disease status, and machine learning to predict cytomegalovirus infection status. In a later analysis, previously published TCR beta repertoires from 666 donors were re-analyzed and high-resolution HLA genotyping was added so that TCR occurrence patterns could be studied. In the later analysis, no new phenotypic data were used to find candidate immune exposures; instead, reliance was placed on TCR beta sequences and their occurrence across donors. In an earlier analysis of several hundred of the donors, high-throughput TCR beta sequencing was used to judge whether each TCR beta V gene segment behaved as functional or pseudogenic. Alongside the repertoire data, information on donor age, sex, ethnicity and CMV serostatus was compiled. Genome-wide SNP genotypes for about 55% of the 666 donors were used in a later genetic analysis, which treated that subset as a discovery cohort. All discovery cohort repertoires had been generated on a single sequencing platform. Both class I and class II loci were covered by HLA typing, at four-digit resolution. The number of donors typed differed by locus, with roughly 620-630 for A, B, C, DRB1 and DQB1, 522 for DQA1, about 610 for DPA1, and some 450 for DPB1. A few DR-DQ haplotypes were handled as single units for association and clustering because linkage in the cohort was strong. On average, roughly 250,000 unique TCR beta nucleotide sequences were sequenced per donor among 300 to 500 genotyped donors of the cohort, with 15% to 20% of those sequences being non-productive. What the study reported, not specific to this receptor: Most TCR sequences were observed very rarely across donors, whereas some public TCRs were present in many individuals. The classifier was reported to diagnose cytomegalovirus status with high specificity and sensitivity in both the original cohort and the validation cohort. A group of highly shared sequence variants was considered likely to be a technical artifact of the sequencing pipeline. In an earlier analysis of some 550 of the donors, most TCR beta V segments were observed in productive rearrangements about 87% or about 30% of the time, broadly matching IMGT annotations. V-gene and J-gene trimming of TCR beta chains was associated with a missense DCLRE1C variant in a later genetic analysis, and the association was replicated in an independent cohort. In a later analysis, several top co-occurrence clusters were reported to appear linked to parvovirus B19, influenza, CMV and Epstein-Barr virus. A further reported finding was that TCR beta sequences accurately predicted the HLA-A and HLA-B alleles for most subjects in the first cohort. Immune exposure information for the cohort was limited to CMV serostatus. A few of the identified cytomegalovirus-associated TCR beta chains were confirmed in vitro to be specific for cytomegalovirus antigens. According to a later analysis, TCR association rates differed among HLA loci, with DRB1 alleles showing the most associated TCRs and HLA-C alleles showing the fewest. Compared with equally common non-associated chains, HLA-associated TCR beta chains in a later analysis were more clonally expanded and had lower generation probabilities. In a later analysis, some 18,000 TCR beta sequences were associated with specific HLA alleles at a false discovery rate of 0.05. The presence/absence analyses assumed that sequencing depth was roughly uniform across donors, and that assumption may not be true. According to the authors, the approach could potentially be generalized to other disease states and immunological phenotypes. A later genetic analysis reported fewer N-insertions in productive TCRs among donors in an Asian-associated ancestry cluster than the roughly 700-donor mean. Correlated functional status among segregating V segments might reflect linkage disequilibrium, but an unknown experimental factor could not be ruled out. In the study, around 150 TCR beta chains were listed as associated with cytomegalovirus. The cohort was sequenced for TCR beta chains only, and without alpha or paired-chain data the features that could be detected were limited. In a later analysis, most CMV-associated TCR beta chains were found to appear HLA-restricted, with HLA associations seemingly driven largely by CMV exposure. When HLA alleles, especially DR and DQ, strongly co-occurred, TCR associations were difficult to assign to individual alleles. HLA typing was unavailable for some donors at each locus, so association tests used only the typed subset. Because the 87-base-pair reads could not distinguish some IMGT-functional V segments, including TRBV6-2 and TRBV6-3, those segments were excluded. Because counts were too low, seventeen rarely observed V segments, including chromosome 9 orphons, were excluded from the earlier analysis of some 590 of the donors.

Library construction relied on the immunoSEQ multiplex PCR assay. A mixture of 60 forward primers for TCR Vbeta segments and 13 reverse primers for TCR Jbeta segments was used in the multiplex PCR. The CDR3 region of rearranged TCR beta genes was amplified from genomic DNA with a multiplex PCR assay. On the Illumina HiSeq System, the amplified TCR beta libraries were sequenced as 87-base-pair reads. In the source study's methods: A later analysis tallied some 79 million unique TCR beta chains across the 600 to 700 repertoires, and around 12 million of those chains were shared by two or more donors. To remove PCR and sequencing errors, raw reads were error-corrected and collapsed into unique sequences using a nearest-neighbor algorithm that merged closely related sequences. Alignment of CDR3 sequences to IMGT reference sequences was used to assign V, D and J gene segments. For a sequence to be retained, at least a six-nucleotide match to both a V gene segment and a J gene segment was required. Rearrangements were classified as productive when the CDR3 lacked stop codons and remained in frame with V and J, and all other rearrangements were classified as non-productive. CDR3 was defined by IMGT convention, running from the second conserved V-encoded cysteine to the conserved J-encoded phenylalanine. In an earlier analysis of around 640 of the donors, sequences lacking an unambiguous match to a single V gene segment were excluded. An earlier analysis of just under 600 of the donors called V segments functional above 56.7% productive rearrangements and segregating when the between-donor standard deviation exceeded 5%. A statistical classification framework was built to diagnose cytomegalovirus status from the catalog of TCR beta chain sequences. In a later analysis, TCR nucleotide sequences were compared against IMGT/GENE-DB human TR gene sequences so that V and J genes could be assigned. In a later analysis, CDR3 sequences and most-parsimonious VDJ recombination scenarios were assigned using the TCRdist pipeline. A later analysis defined each TCR beta chain by its CDR3 amino acid sequence plus V-gene family, and excluded reads lacking a unique V-gene family. As a way to deal with suspected cross-contamination and a sequencing artifact, a later analysis dropped approximately 570 nucleotide sequences that were highly shared and had low generation probability. In a later analysis, a clonal expansion index for each public chain was calculated from normalized within-repertoire ranks of inferred template counts. Generation probabilities in a later analysis came from a VDJ recombination model fitted to out-of-frame rearrangements, and those results were checked against IGoR. Hypergeometric tests were used in a later analysis to score TCR-TCR, TCR-HLA and TCR-CMV co-occurrence, with a repertoire-size bias correction applied to the TCR pairs. To estimate false discovery rates, a later analysis permuted the HLA or CMV assignments 20 times. In a later analysis, co-occurring TCRs were grouped using DBSCAN, with TCRdist sequence similarity added in when clustering inside HLA-allele-positive subsets. Repertoires with fewer than 30,000 or more than 120,000 public chains were left out of co-occurrence clustering, as were four to six repertoires with anomalous nucleotide sharing. The clones in this table, taken by TCRdb from immuneACCESS, are in-frame only. Not every clone is retained; where verified, under half of the shortfall comes from an unresolved V gene, and the cause of the rest is unknown. V, J and clone size derive from that table, while D and trimming were established from the DNA sequence. This sample gives about 170,000 clones in total; around four fifths of them show up just once. The top ten constitute over 2.5% of the sample.

Comments on this clone: Its antigen specificity is not known. Base qualities are not recorded, but no much larger clone differs from it by a single base.

In total, 500 to 700 healthy bone marrow donors made up the cohort. At the time of sampling, all cohort members were nominally healthy, though unrecorded immune exposures were likely present. The donor tested CMV seronegative, placing the donor among the 350 to 400 seronegative members of the cohort. Every donor gave a peripheral blood sample, and the peripheral blood mononuclear cells from that sample were used for TCR beta sequencing. Genomic DNA extraction from the blood cell samples was performed with the Qiagen DNeasy Blood Extraction Kit. Relative to germline, V is missing 0 bases and J is missing 2 bases, with 2 bases of the junction outside any gene match. From the cysteine up to the phenylalanine, the CDR3 has a length of 15 residues. CDR3 DNA is the only sequence kept; it has 45 bases, read in frame from the first base. CDR1 MNHNY and CDR2 SVGAGI are derived from the germline V gene (reference sequence).

The sequence joins TRBV6-6 to TRBJ2-7, with 9 bases matching TRBD1. The specimen sequenced was PBMCs. The clonotype comes from a female donor in good health and CMV-seronegative. The CDR3 in this case is CASSYSGTGTYEQYF. The DNA sequence is TGTGCCAGCAGTTACTCAGGGACAGGGACCTACGAGCAGTACTTC.